Each of the 32 T cell receptor beta chains below was sequenced from the same sample in a study of T-cell reconstitution after alpha-beta-depleted transplantation in children. Unique molecular identifiers were used in preparing the TCRbeta library. Each CDR3 protein is one row after TCRdb ran MiXCR on the PCR reads. The table shows around 450,000 distinct CDR3 sequences, with about 45% occurring only once. Sequences were derived from PBMCs, sampled before TCRalphabeta/CD19-depleted stem cell transplant. These receptor sequences come from a girl aged 2 to 10 with aplastic anemia, due to receive a stem cell transplant.

At least ten counts were recorded for this clonotype. The rearrangement uses TRBV5-1 and TRBJ1-5; 8 nucleotides line up with TRBD1. With 8 bases clipped from V and 3 bases from J, the junction kept 4 bases outside the gene matches. CDR1 and CDR2 from the germline V gene are SGHRS and YFSETQ. The CDR3 consists of 13 residues. For the CDR3, the DNA is TGCGCCAGTGGGACAGGCCCCAATCAGCCCCAGCATTTT. It is translated as CASGTGPNQPQHF.

This clonotype has a count of ten or more. In DNA form, the CDR3 reads TGTGCCACCAGCGCAGGGCGGAACGGGGAGACCCAGTACTTC. Amino acids: CATSAGRNGETQYF. V and J are TRBV15 and TRBJ2-5, with D possibly being TRBD1 (5 bases). Germline V gene lookup returns CDR1 LNHNV and CDR2 YYDKDF (reference sequence). V was pared by 5 bases and J by 5 bases, with 15 bases between. This CDR3 has 14 residues.

The gene calls are TRBV5-1 and TRBJ1-1; D is perhaps TRBD1 (5 bases). The CDR3 consists of 12 residues. V lost 4 bases to trimming and J lost 7 bases, with 11 bases between them. Germline loops: CDR1 SGHRS, CDR2 YFSETQ. The CDR3 loop is CASSTGRGEAFF. CDR3 DNA: TGCGCCAGCAGCACGGGACGGGGTGAAGCTTTCTTT. Drawing the rest from reference TRBV5-1 and TRBJ1-1, the complete variable domain is KAGVTQTPRYLIKTRGQQVTLSCSPISGHRSVSWYQQTPGQGLQFLFEYFSETQRNKGNFPGRFSGRQFSNSRSEMNVSTLELGDSALYLCASSTGRGEAFFGQGTRLTVV.

This clonotype appeared a few times. The chain is built from TRBV12-3 or TRBV12-4 and TRBJ1-1; D gene ambiguous. Trimming cost V 8 bases and J 7 bases, with 14 bases left between them. This CDR3 has 12 residues. CDR3 nucleotides: TGTGCCAGCGCTCTAGGAGGGATTGAAGCTTTCTTT. Translated: CASALGGIEAFF.

The chain uses TRBV3-1 and TRBJ1-5; no reliable D call. This CDR3 comprises 16 residues. Germline assignment: CDR1 LGHDT and CDR2 YNNKEL (reference sequence). The V gene lost 1 base and the J gene lost 2 bases, with 12 bases spanning the gap. The CDR3 sequence is CASSQGWRVGNQPQHF. The CDR3 DNA is TGTGCCAGCAGCCAAGGTTGGCGTGTCGGCAATCAGCCCCAGCATTTT. Combining the CDR3 with reference TRBV3-1 and TRBJ1-5 gives the whole variable domain DTAVSQTPKYLVTQMGNDKSIKCEQNLGHDTMYWYKQDSKKFLKIMFSYNNKELIINETVPNRFSPKSPDKAHLNLHINSLELGDSAVYFCASSQGWRVGNQPQHFGDGTRLSIL.

The gene calls are TRBV29-1 and TRBJ2-7, with 8 bases matching TRBD2. Germline assignment: CDR1 SQVTM and CDR2 ANQGSEA. The length of the CDR3 is 13 residues. With V trimmed by 5 bases and J by 3 bases, 6 bases remained unmatched. CDR3 residues: CSVLAGEVYEQYF. CDR3 coding DNA: TGCAGCGTTCTAGCGGGTGAGGTCTACGAGCAGTACTTC.

This clonotype was seen repeatedly, ten times or more. The chain joins TRBV20-1 to TRBJ2-7, with D possibly being TRBD2 (5 bases). The V end lost 0 bases, the J end lost 8 bases, and 20 bases lay between the germline ends. CDR1 is DFQATT and CDR2 is SNEGSKA in the germline V gene (reference sequence). This CDR3 has 15 residues. Here the CDR3 DNA reads TGCAGTGCTAGAGATTACCAGCGGAACCATGTCAAGCAGTACTTC. The encoded protein is CSARDYQRNHVKQYF.

This clonotype came up once. The chain joins TRBV6-1 to TRBJ2-7; D may correspond to TRBD1 or TRBD2 (5 bases each). Germline V gene lookup returns CDR1 MNHNS and CDR2 SASEGT. This CDR3 spans 14 amino acids. V lost 6 bases and J 5 bases, leaving 17 bases between the germline ends. CDR3 bases: TGTGCCAGCAGAAAAAACGGGGCTACGGACGAGCAGTACTTC. Protein: CASRKNGATDEQYF.

There are a few counts of this clonotype. V and J are TRBV10-3 and TRBJ2-7; D remains unclear. CDR1 and CDR2 (germline): ENHRY, SYGVKD. The germline V and J ends were trimmed by 3 bases and 3 bases, with 9 bases remaining between them. This CDR3 has 13 amino acids. The CDR3 DNA sequence: TGTGCCATCAGTGACCACGAAATCTACGAGCAGTACTTC. This codes for CAISDHEIYEQYF.

This chain joins TRBV5-1 and TRBJ2-1; tentatively, D is TRBD1 or TRBD2 (6 bases each). The germline V gene encodes CDR1 SGHRS and CDR2 YFSETQ. The CDR3 has 11 amino acids. The V end was cut by 4 bases, the J end by 15 bases, with 14 bases between. The CDR3 reads CASSPGGLLFF. The CDR3, as DNA: TGCGCCAGCAGCCCCGGGGGCTTGCTGTTCTTC.

This chain joins TRBV12-3 or TRBV12-4 and TRBJ1-2; D is undetermined. Trimming shortened V by 5 bases and J by 6 bases, and 19 bases separated the two germline ends. CDR3 size: 15 residues. The CDR3, as DNA: TGTGCCAGCAGTCGCCCCCCACCCACGGCGGATGGCTACACCTTC. Translating it yields CASSRPPPTADGYTF.

Comment on this clonotype: This sequence may be a read error, since a much larger clone differs from it by one base. The conserved phenylalanine or tryptophan is not found at the CDR3 terminus, so this likely reflects a read error. The chain links TRBV5-5 to TRBJ1-5; 7 nucleotides agree with TRBD1. V lost 4 bases, J lost 1 base, and 5 bases stayed unmatched. In germline, CDR1 is SGHKS, CDR2 YYEKEE (reference sequence). CDR3 length: 15 residues. The CDR3 is CASSRGTVSNQPQHL. CDR3 sequence (DNA): TGTGCCAGCAGCCGGGGGACAGTAAGCAATCAGCCCCAGCATTTA.

Ten or more counts support this clonotype. V is TRBV4-1 and J is TRBJ2-3, with 8 positions matching TRBD2. Trimming cost V 1 base and J 3 bases; bases outside gene matches: 9. CDR1 and CDR2 from the germline V gene are MGHRA and YSYEKL. The CDR3 length is 17 residues. The CDR3 here is CASSQAGGGGRTDTQYF. The CDR3 nucleotides read TGCGCCAGCAGCCAAGCGGGGGGGGGCGGGAGGACAGATACGCAGTATTTT.

The CDR3 nucleotides are TGTGCCAGCAGCTTCCTAGACCGGGACAGGGTCCGCGAGCAGTACTTC. This sequence encodes CASSFLDRDRVREQYF. The genes are TRBV5-6 and TRBJ2-7; 9 bases are a match to TRBD1. The germline CDR1 and CDR2 sequences are SGHDT and YYEEEE. V lost 2 bases and J lost 6; bases outside the gene matches: 12. The CDR3 length is 16 residues.

The rearrangement uses TRBV9 and TRBJ2-5; 9 bases align to TRBD1. In germline, CDR1 is SGDLS, CDR2 YYNGEE. V lost 3 bases and J lost 3; bases outside the gene matches: 6. This CDR3 has 15 residues. CDR3 sequence: CASSANRGLKETQYF. The CDR3 nucleotides read TGTGCCAGCAGCGCGAACAGGGGGCTAAAAGAGACCCAGTACTTC.

This clonotype has more than one count but fewer than ten. The chain recombines TRBV12-5 with TRBJ2-7, with unresolved D. Germline-derived CDR1 and CDR2 are LGHNT and FRNRAP. The CDR3 sequence is 14 residues long. V lost 2 bases to trimming and J lost 2 bases, with 10 bases between them. The CDR3: CASGLSGSTYEQYF. The CDR3, as DNA: TGTGCTAGTGGTTTGTCGGGCAGTACCTACGAGCAGTACTTC. Using reference TRBV12-5 and TRBJ2-7 for the parts outside the CDR3, the full variable domain is DARVTQTPRHKVTEMGQEVTMRCQPILGHNTVFWYRQTMMQGLELLAYFRNRAPLDDSGMPKDRFSAEMPDATLATLKIQPSEPRDSAVYFCASGLSGSTYEQYFGPGTRLTVT.

This clonotype was detected only a few times. The chain carries TRBV10-3 and TRBJ2-1; 8 bases match TRBD1. This CDR3 has 12 amino acids. Trimming took 8 bases from V and 5 from J; bases not matched to a gene: 2. The germline gives CDR1 ENHRY, CDR2 SYGVKD. CDR3 nucleotides: TGTGCCATCGGGACAGGCGACAATGAGCAGTTCTTC. Protein: CAIGTGDNEQFF.

The chain employs TRBV3-1 and TRBJ2-1, with no clear D. Between the trimmed V and J ends, which lost 6 bases and 5 bases, there was a span of 20 bases. Germline CDR1 and CDR2: LGHDT and YNNKEL (reference sequence). The CDR3 loop spans 16 amino acids. CDR3 nucleotide sequence: TGTGCCAGCAGTCGCTGGGCCAGCTCGTTTGACAATGAGCAGTTCTTC. Its protein is CASSRWASSFDNEQFF.

J is TRBJ2-3 and V is TRBV2; perhaps TRBD2 as D (6 bases). V was cut by 6 bases and J by 9 bases, with 22 bases left in between. The CDR3 sequence is 15 residues long. In germline, CDR1 is SNHLY, CDR2 FYNNEI. CDR3 DNA sequence: TGTGCCAGCAGCCAGCCGGACCGGCGCCGGGGGACGCAGTATTTT. Residues: CASSQPDRRRGTQYF.

This clonotype appeared many times. The chain combines TRBV12-3 or TRBV12-4 with TRBJ1-5; no definite D call. V dropped 2 bases and J dropped 6 bases, with 8 bases sitting between them. This CDR3 contains 13 residues. The CDR3 reads CASSLFEGQPQHF. CDR3 sequence (DNA): TGTGCCAGCAGTTTATTCGAGGGTCAGCCCCAGCATTTT.

J is TRBJ2-5 and V is TRBV7-2, with a possible D match to TRBD2 (5 bases). The CDR3 runs 14 residues. Germline assignment: CDR1 SGHTA and CDR2 FQGNSA. The V end lost 1 base, the J end lost 5 bases, and 11 bases lay between the germline ends. The CDR3 DNA reads as TGTGCCAGCAGCTTAGGAGGGCTGACGGAGACCCAGTACTTC. Its translation: CASSLGGLTETQYF.

This chain links TRBV10-3 with TRBJ2-7; D uncertain. In germline, CDR1 is ENHRY, CDR2 SYGVKD. The CDR3 length is 13 residues. Trimming took 10 bases from V and 4 from J, leaving 17 bases between them. CDR3 nucleotides: TGTGCCACCACTCCGGCGACACTTTACGAGCAGTACTTC. It is translated as CATTPATLYEQYF.

This clonotype was seen more than once but under ten times. The chain recombines TRBV4-1 with TRBJ2-3; 14 nucleotides line up with TRBD2. CDR3 length: 18 residues. From germline, CDR1 is MGHRA and CDR2 YSYEKL. The trim removed 1 base at V and 5 bases at J, leaving 8 bases unmatched. CDR3 sequence: CASSQGLAGGPSRDTQYF. The CDR3 bases are TGCGCCAGCAGCCAAGGACTAGCGGGAGGGCCCTCGAGAGATACGCAGTATTTT.

The V call is TRBV27, the J call TRBJ2-7; D call uncertain. Germline CDR1 reads MNHEY; CDR2 reads SMNVEV (reference sequence). The length of the CDR3 is 12 residues. V lost 7 bases, J lost 2 bases, and 9 bases lay in between. DNA of the CDR3: TGTGCCAGCACCGACGGAGCCTACGAGCAGTACTTC. This gives the protein CASTDGAYEQYF.

This clonotype was seen repeatedly, ten times or more. The chain carries TRBV4-2 and TRBJ2-1; possible D gene TRBD2, 5 bases. CDR3 size: 15 residues. V dropped 1 base and J dropped 5 bases, with 12 bases sitting between them. Germline V gene data show CDR1 as LGHNA and CDR2 as YNFKEQ. Written as DNA, the CDR3 is TGTGCCAGCAGCCAAGCGGAGCCGGGGAACAATGAGCAGTTCTTC. This translates into CASSQAEPGNNEQFF.

This clonotype appeared many times. This chain joins TRBV5-6 and TRBJ2-7; 8 bases are shared with TRBD1. Germline assignment: CDR1 SGHDT and CDR2 YYEEEE. The CDR3 consists of 15 residues. Germline trimming cut 0 bases from V and 6 bases from J; bases unmatched to any gene: 8. The CDR3 DNA reads TGTGCCAGCAGCTTGGGTTCCGGACAGGGAGTCGAGCAGTACTTC. This gives the protein CASSLGSGQGVEQYF.

The chain uses TRBV11-2 and TRBJ2-5, with 10 bases aligning to TRBD2. Trimming at V came to 4 bases and at J to 5 bases, leaving 19 bases not matched to a gene. The CDR3 covers 19 residues. Germline CDR1 reads SGHAT; CDR2 reads FQNNGV. CDR3 in amino acids: CASSSPVSSGGSGWETQYF. Written as DNA, the CDR3 is TGTGCCAGCAGCTCGCCCGTTTCTAGCGGGGGAAGCGGGTGGGAGACCCAGTACTTC.

The rearrangement joins TRBV10-3 to TRBJ2-7; D is uncertain. The CDR3 spans 14 residues. The germline V gene has CDR1 ENHRY and CDR2 SYGVKD. Trimming took 7 bases from V and 0 from J, leaving 13 bases between them. For the CDR3, the DNA is TGTGCCATCATGAGCTCTCCCAGCTCCTACGAGCAGTACTTC. Residues: CAIMSSPSSYEQYF.

This clonotype was seen only once. The chain joins TRBV4-1 to TRBJ2-5, with D possibly matching TRBD2 (6 bases). V dropped 0 bases and J dropped 7 bases, with 24 bases sitting between them. The CDR3 extends over 18 amino acids. CDR1 MGHRA and CDR2 YSYEKL come from the germline V gene. This chain's CDR3 is CASSQEGGVGQRGVTQYF. CDR3 DNA sequence: TGCGCCAGCAGCCAAGAAGGAGGAGTGGGGCAGCGCGGGGTGACCCAGTACTTC.

The chain employs TRBV2 and TRBJ2-3; D possibly corresponds to TRBD2 (5 bases). The CDR3 has 15 residues. The germline V gene encodes CDR1 SNHLY and CDR2 FYNNEI. Trimming pared 5 bases from V and 4 bases from J, leaving 16 bases between. The CDR3 reads CASSRRAQSPDTQYF. The CDR3 DNA reads as TGTGCCAGCAGTCGGCGGGCTCAGAGTCCAGATACGCAGTATTTT.

The chain combines TRBV29-1 with TRBJ2-1; D ambiguous. Deletions cut 1 base from V and 9 bases from J, with 10 bases between. Germline V CDR1 and CDR2: SQVTM, ANQGSEA. CDR3 length: 12 residues. CDR3 sequence (DNA): TGCAGCGTTGAAGTAGGGATGGGTGAGCAGTTCTTC. Residues: CSVEVGMGEQFF.

This clonotype occurred many times. V gene TRBV14 combines with J gene TRBJ2-3; 11 nucleotides agree with TRBD1. Unmatched junction bases numbered 0, after V lost 4 bases and J lost 0 bases. The CDR3 sequence is 15 residues long. Germline V lookup: CDR1 SGHDN, CDR2 FVKESK. CDR3 nucleotide sequence: TGTGCCAGCAGCCGGGACAGGGGGAGCACAGATACGCAGTATTTT. Its translation: CASSRDRGSTDTQYF.